This TCR beta chain appears in the sequencing data of a study of shared clonotypes between healthy human individuals. Data came from immunoSEQ multiplex PCR; TCRdb stores just in-frame clones and leaves some out. In the table there are under 1,100,000 clones, around 75% of which are singletons. Germline CDR1 is KGHSH and CDR2 is LQKENI. Deletions cut 2 bases from V and 2 bases from J, with 16 bases between. The CDR3 sequence is 17 residues long. The TCR sequence derives from a man aged 18 to 29 in good health. The chain carries TRBV18 and TRBJ1-3, with D perhaps matching TRBD1 (5 bases). Sequences were obtained from memory CD4+ T cells sorted from blood. Subset of the sample: CD45RA-negative fraction. Written as DNA, the CDR3 is TGTGCCAGCTCACCATTCTTCGGGGCGGATACTGGAAACACCATATATTTT. Translated, it gives CASSPFFGADTGNTIYF.